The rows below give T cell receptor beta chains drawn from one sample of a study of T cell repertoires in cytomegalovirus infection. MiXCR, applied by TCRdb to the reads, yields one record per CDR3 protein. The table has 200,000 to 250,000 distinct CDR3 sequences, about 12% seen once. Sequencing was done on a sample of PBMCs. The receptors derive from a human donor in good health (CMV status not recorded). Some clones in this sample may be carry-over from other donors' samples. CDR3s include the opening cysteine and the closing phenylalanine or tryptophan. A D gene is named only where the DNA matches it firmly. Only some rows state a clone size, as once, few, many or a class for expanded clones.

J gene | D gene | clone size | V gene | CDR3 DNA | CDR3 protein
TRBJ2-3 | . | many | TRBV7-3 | TGTGCCAGCAGCTTAACGGGGGGCGAGGCAGATACGCAGTATTTT | CASSLTGGEADTQYF
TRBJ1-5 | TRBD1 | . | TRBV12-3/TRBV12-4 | TGTGCCACAAAGTGGGGACAGGGTGATCAGCCCCAGCATTTT | CATKWGQGDQPQHF
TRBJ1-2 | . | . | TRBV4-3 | TGCGCCAGCAGCCAACTTCTCCAAGTGCGGACGGACGGCTACACCTTC | CASSQLLQVRTDGYTF
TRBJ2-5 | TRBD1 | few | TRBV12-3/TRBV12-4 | TGTGCCAGCAGTTTGACAGGGAGACAGACCCAGTACTTC | CASSLTGRQTQYF
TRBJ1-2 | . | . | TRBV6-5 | TGTGCCAGCAGTTACTCGCTGGGTAACCGGTATGGCTACACCTTC | CASSYSLGNRYGYTF
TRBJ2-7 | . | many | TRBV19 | TGTGCCAGTAGTATAGAATCCAGGGGATACGACGAGCAGTACTTC | CASSIESRGYDEQYF
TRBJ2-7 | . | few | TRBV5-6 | TGTGCCAGCAGTCCCCTAACCTTGGCCTACGAGCAGTACTTC | CASSPLTLAYEQYF
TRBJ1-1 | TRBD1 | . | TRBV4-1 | TGCGCCAGCAGCCAAGATGGACAGGGGTCTGACACTGAAGCTTTCTTT | CASSQDGQGSDTEAFF
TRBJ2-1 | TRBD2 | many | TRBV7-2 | TGTGCCAGCAGCTTATCCAGAGCGGGAGTCAACAATGAGCAGTTCTTC | CASSLSRAGVNNEQFF
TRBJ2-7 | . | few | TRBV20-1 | TGCAGTGCTAGAGATGTCGCCCCCGGAGGCTACGAGCAGTACTTC | CSARDVAPGGYEQYF
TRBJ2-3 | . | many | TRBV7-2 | TGTGCCAGCAGCCCCACCAGGACGGGAGTATCCACAGATACGCAGTATTTT | CASSPTRTGVSTDTQYF
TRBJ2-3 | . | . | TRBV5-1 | TGCGCCAGCAGCTTCCCGCGGCTACGCACAGATACGCAGTATTTT | CASSFPRLRTDTQYF
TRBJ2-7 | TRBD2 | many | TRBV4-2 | TGTGCCAGCAGCCAGCCGGGACTAGCAACCGAGCAGTACTTC | CASSQPGLATEQYF
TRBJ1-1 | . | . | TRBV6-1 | TGTGCCAGCAGTGAAAATCCAGCCACCGAAGCTTTCTTT | CASSENPATEAFF
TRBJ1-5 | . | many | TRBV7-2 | TGTGCCAGCAGCCCAGCCAGCGATAATCAGCCCCAGCATTTT | CASSPASDNQPQHF
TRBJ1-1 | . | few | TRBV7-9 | TGTGCCAGCAGCTTACAAGCCGAAGGCACTGAAGCTTTCTTT | CASSLQAEGTEAFF
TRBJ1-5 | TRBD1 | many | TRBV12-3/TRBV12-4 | TGTGCCAGCAGTTTAAGGGGGCGAGGGAATCAGCCCCAGCATTTT | CASSLRGRGNQPQHF
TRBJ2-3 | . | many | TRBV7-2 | TGTGCCAGCAGCTTAGCGGGTTTACAGACGTCGCAGTATTTT | CASSLAGLQTSQYF
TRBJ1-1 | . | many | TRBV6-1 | TGTGCCAGCAGTACCGGACCGTCGAACACTGAAGCTTTCTTT | CASSTGPSNTEAFF
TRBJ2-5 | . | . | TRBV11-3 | TGTGCCAGCAGCTTAGGGGGGACGGAACAAGAGACCCAGTACTTC | CASSLGGTEQETQYF
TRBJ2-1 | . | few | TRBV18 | TGTGCCAGCTCGGTAGCGGATGAGCAGTTCTTC | CASSVADEQFF
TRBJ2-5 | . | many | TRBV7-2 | TGTGCCAGCAGCTTAGGATCGGGATGGGAGACCCAGTACTTC | CASSLGSGWETQYF